These 3 T cell receptor beta chains were sequenced from one sample in a study of healthy donors' naive CD4 and CD8 T cells. Each TCR library used around 500 ng of total RNA and a linear amplification protocol. TCRdb recomputed calls from the reads with MiXCR, one row per CDR3 protein. The data hold approximately 180,000 distinct CDR3 sequences, with about 76% observed a single time. The sequencing input was naive CD4+ and CD8+ T cells sorted from blood, pooled from several donors. The receptors were gathered from a pool of human donors in good health; the sample pools cells from several healthy donors.

The chain employs TRBV6-5 and TRBJ2-1; 8 bases map to TRBD2. CDR3 size: 14 residues. CDR1 and CDR2 (germline): MNHEY, SVGAGI. Trimming cost V 8 bases and J 7 bases; bases outside gene matches: 10. The DNA for the CDR3 is TGTGCCAGCGCCCAAAGCGGGAGATGGAATGAGCAGTTCTTC. The encoded protein is CASAQSGRWNEQFF.

The chain couples TRBV6-5 to TRBJ1-3; TRBD1 agrees at 9 bases. Losses at the gene ends were 0 bases for V and 5 bases for J; bases not matched to a gene: 5. This CDR3 has 16 residues. Germline V gene data show CDR1 as MNHEY and CDR2 as SVGAGI. The CDR3 sequence: CASSYSNGQGRNTIYF. In DNA form, the CDR3 reads TGTGCCAGCAGTTACTCGAATGGACAGGGGAGAAACACCATATATTTT.

This clonotype turned up a few times. The rearrangement joins TRBV27 to TRBJ1-5, with no clear D. Germline V gene lookup returns CDR1 MNHEY and CDR2 SMNVEV (reference sequence). V gave up 2 bases and J gave up 4 bases, with 6 bases separating them. The CDR3 is 13 amino acids. This chain's CDR3 is CASSLTANQPQHF. CDR3 bases: TGTGCCAGCAGTTTAACAGCTAATCAGCCCCAGCATTTT.